Reported below is one TCR beta chain. Germline V CDR1 and CDR2: SGHNT, YYREEE (reference sequence). CDR3 length: 20 amino acids. V shed 4 bases, J shed 0 bases, and the junction held 11 bases outside the gene matches. This record comes from a study of neoadjuvant nivolumab and ipilimumab in lung cancer. Repertoires were generated with immunoSEQ multiplex PCR, while TCRdb's copy carries only in-frame clones and drops some. The sample consists of fewer than 35,000 clones, approximately 90% of them appearing once. The specimen comprised peripheral blood, sampled after neoadjuvant nivolumab, alone or with ipilimumab, at or shortly before surgery. This TCR came from an adult with non-small cell lung cancer. The rearrangement uses TRBV5-4 and TRBJ2-3, with 16 bases lining up with TRBD2. CDR3 residues: CASSRPGLAGGGPSTDTQYF. CDR3 in DNA: TGTGCCAGCAGCCGGCCGGGACTAGCGGGGGGGGGCCCAAGCACAGATACGCAGTATTTT.